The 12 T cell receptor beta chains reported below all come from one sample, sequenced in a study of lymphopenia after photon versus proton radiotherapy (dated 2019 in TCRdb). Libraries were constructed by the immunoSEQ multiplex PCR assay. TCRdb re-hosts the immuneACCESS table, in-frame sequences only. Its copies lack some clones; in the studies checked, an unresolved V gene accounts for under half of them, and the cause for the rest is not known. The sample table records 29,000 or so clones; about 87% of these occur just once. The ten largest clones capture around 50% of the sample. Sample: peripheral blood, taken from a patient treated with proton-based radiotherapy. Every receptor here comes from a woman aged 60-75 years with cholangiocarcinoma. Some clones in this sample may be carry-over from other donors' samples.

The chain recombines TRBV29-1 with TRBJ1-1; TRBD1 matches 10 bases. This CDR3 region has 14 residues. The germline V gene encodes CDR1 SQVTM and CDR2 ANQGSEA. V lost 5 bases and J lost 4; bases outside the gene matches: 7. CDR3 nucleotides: TGCAGCGTTACAGGGACAGGGGTGGGCACTGAAGCTTTCTTT. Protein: CSVTGTGVGTEAFF.

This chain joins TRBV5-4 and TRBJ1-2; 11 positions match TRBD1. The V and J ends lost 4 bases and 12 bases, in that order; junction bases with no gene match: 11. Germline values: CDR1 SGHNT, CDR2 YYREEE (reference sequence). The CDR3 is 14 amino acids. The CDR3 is CASSGQGALRGHTF. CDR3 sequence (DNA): TGTGCCAGCAGCGGACAGGGGGCGTTACGTGGGCACACCTTC.

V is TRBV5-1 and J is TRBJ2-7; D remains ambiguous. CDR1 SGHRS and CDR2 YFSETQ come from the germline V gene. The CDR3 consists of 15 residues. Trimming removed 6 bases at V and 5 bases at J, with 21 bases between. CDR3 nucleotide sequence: TGCGCCAGCAACCCTGGACGGCTCAGTGCCCACGAGCAGTACTTC. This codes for CASNPGRLSAHEQYF. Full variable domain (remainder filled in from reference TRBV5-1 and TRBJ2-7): KAGVTQTPRYLIKTRGQQVTLSCSPISGHRSVSWYQQTPGQGLQFLFEYFSETQRNKGNFPGRFSGRQFSNSRSEMNVSTLELGDSALYLCASNPGRLSAHEQYFGPGTRLTVT.

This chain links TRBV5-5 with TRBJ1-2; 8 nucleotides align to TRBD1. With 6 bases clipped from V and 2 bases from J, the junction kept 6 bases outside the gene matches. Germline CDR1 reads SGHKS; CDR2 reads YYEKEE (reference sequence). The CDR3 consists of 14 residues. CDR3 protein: CASTRQGTNYGYTF. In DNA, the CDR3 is TGTGCCAGCACGAGACAGGGGACAAACTATGGCTACACCTTC.

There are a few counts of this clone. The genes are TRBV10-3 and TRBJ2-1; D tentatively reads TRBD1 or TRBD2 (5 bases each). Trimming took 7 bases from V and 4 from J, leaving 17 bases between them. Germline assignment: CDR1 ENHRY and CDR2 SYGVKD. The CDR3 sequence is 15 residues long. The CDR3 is CAITSTGGSYNEQFF. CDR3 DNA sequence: TGTGCCATCACCTCGACTGGGGGATCTTACAATGAGCAGTTCTTC.

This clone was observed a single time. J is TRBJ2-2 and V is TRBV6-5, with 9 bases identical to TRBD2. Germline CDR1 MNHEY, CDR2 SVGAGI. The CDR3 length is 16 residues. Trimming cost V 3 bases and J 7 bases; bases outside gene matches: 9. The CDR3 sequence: CASSYLSGSGLGELFF. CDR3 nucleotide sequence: TGTGCCAGCAGTTATCTTAGCGGGAGCGGCCTCGGGGAGCTGTTTTTT.

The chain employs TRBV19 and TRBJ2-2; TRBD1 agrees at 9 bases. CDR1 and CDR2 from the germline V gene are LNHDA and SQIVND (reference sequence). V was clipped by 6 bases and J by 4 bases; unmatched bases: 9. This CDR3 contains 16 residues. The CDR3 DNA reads TGTGCCAGTAGCCTACAGGGGGCCTGGTCCACCGGGGAGCTGTTTTTT. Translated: CASSLQGAWSTGELFF.

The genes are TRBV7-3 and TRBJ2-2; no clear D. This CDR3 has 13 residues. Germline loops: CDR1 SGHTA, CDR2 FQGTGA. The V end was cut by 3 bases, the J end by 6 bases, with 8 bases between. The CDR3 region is CASSFYVAGELFF. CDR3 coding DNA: TGTGCCAGCAGCTTCTATGTGGCCGGGGAGCTGTTTTTT.

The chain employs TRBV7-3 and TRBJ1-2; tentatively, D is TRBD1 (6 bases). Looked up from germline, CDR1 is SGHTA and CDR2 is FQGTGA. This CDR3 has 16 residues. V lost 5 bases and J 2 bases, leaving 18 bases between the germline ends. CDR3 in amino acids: CASSPVDRRRNYGYTF. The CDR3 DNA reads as TGTGCCAGCAGCCCCGTTGACAGGCGACGAAACTATGGCTACACCTTC.

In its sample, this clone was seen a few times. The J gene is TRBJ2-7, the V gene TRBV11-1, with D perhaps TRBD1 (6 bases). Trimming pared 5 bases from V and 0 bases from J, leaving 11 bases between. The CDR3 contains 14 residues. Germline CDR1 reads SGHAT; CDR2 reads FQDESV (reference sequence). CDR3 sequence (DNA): TGTGCCAGCAGCCCCTGGGACAACTCCTACGAGCAGTACTTC. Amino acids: CASSPWDNSYEQYF.

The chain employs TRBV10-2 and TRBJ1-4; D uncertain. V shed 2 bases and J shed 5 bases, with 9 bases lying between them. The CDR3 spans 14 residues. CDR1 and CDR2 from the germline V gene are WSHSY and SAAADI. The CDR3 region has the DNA TGCGCCAGCAGTGAGGGGCAGAGAAATGAAAAACTGTTTTTT. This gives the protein CASSEGQRNEKLFF.

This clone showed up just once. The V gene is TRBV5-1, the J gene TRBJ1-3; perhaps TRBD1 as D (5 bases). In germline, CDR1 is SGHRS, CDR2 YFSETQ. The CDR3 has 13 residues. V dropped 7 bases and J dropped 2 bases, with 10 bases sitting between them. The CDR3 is CASGGGAGNTIYF. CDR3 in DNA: TGCGCCAGCGGGGGAGGCGCTGGAAACACCATATATTTT.